This passage covers 30 T cell receptor beta chains from one sample sequenced in a study of identical twins. TCRdb re-analysed the 5' RACE reads in MiXCR, keeping a single row per CDR3 protein. The sample holds around 1.7 million distinct CDR3 sequences, 25% to 35% seen once. Input material: cord blood. These TCRs come from a newborn girl in good health.

The chain combines TRBV18 with TRBJ1-2; D unresolved. This CDR3 region has 16 residues. Germline CDR1 KGHSH, CDR2 LQKENI. V lost 3 bases and J lost 6, with 20 bases in between. The CDR3 bases are TGTGCCAGCTCACCGAGTGCGGCAGCGAAGGGAAATGGCTACACCTTC. Protein: CASSPSAAAKGNGYTF.

The J gene is TRBJ2-1, the V gene TRBV29-1; D remains ambiguous. The CDR3 contains 14 residues. CDR1 is SQVTM, CDR2 ANQGSEA, per germline. Trimming stripped 6 bases from V and 7 bases from J, with 19 bases between. In nucleotides, the CDR3 is TGCAGCGTCTGGGGTGGTAAGTTAGGTAATGAGCAGTTCTTC. It codes for CSVWGGKLGNEQFF.

This clonotype was picked up a small number of times. One end of the junction is discordant with germline, which a read error may explain. The rearrangement links TRBV4-2 to TRBJ2-1, with TRBD1 matching over 8 bases. The CDR3 totals 17 residues. Germline CDR1 is LGHNA and CDR2 is YNFKEQ. The CDR3 region is CASTPQGAGVSYSEQFF. CDR3 nucleotides: TGTGCCAGCACACCCCAGGGGGCCGGAGTCTCCTACAGTGAGCAGTTCTTC.

V is TRBV7-2 and J is TRBJ2-1; 10 nucleotides line up with TRBD2. CDR3 size: 15 residues. CDR1 SGHTA and CDR2 FQGNSA come from the germline V gene. Trimming removed 1 base from V and 13 bases from J; junction bases left unmatched: 10. CDR3 bases: TGTGCCAGCAGCTTAGAATTAGCGGGGGGAAACATTCAGTTCTTC. Translating it yields CASSLELAGGNIQFF.

The genes are TRBV5-1 and TRBJ1-1; D possibly corresponds to TRBD1 (5 bases). Germline V gene lookup returns CDR1 SGHRS and CDR2 YFSETQ. CDR3 length equals 14 residues. V dropped 4 bases and J dropped 3 bases, with 13 bases sitting between them. CDR3 region: CASSGTGGDTEAFF. Here the CDR3 DNA reads TGCGCCAGCAGCGGAACAGGTGGGGACACTGAAGCTTTCTTT.

The J gene is TRBJ2-1, the V gene TRBV7-8; 12 nucleotides align to TRBD2. The CDR3 extends over 16 amino acids. Germline CDR1 SGHVS, CDR2 FQNEAQ. V lost 1 base, J lost 8 bases, and 6 bases stayed unmatched. The CDR3 bases are TGTGCCAGCAGCTTAGTGTGGACTAGCGGGGCCCATGAGCAGTTCTTC. This gives the protein CASSLVWTSGAHEQFF.

This sequence joins TRBV27 and TRBJ2-7; D is uncertain. Germline V lookup: CDR1 MNHEY, CDR2 SMNVEV (reference sequence). The length of the CDR3 is 15 residues. Trimming pared 0 bases from V and 2 bases from J, leaving 11 bases between. The CDR3 nucleotides read TGTGCCAGCAGTTTATCGATATCCGTAACCTACGAGCAGTACTTC. It yields the protein CASSLSISVTYEQYF.

This clonotype was seen a handful of times. Mismatch with germline at one junction end may stem from a read error. The rearrangement links TRBV5-1 to TRBJ1-1, with D possibly TRBD1 on 6 matching bases. This CDR3 is 14 amino acids long. Per germline, CDR1 SGHRS and CDR2 YFSETQ. The CDR3 is CASSLRGAGTEAFF. CDR3 DNA sequence: TGTGCCAGCAGTTTGCGGGGGGCGGGCACTGAAGCTTTCTTT.

The chain combines TRBV6-1 with TRBJ2-5; 10 bases match TRBD1. The trim removed 6 bases at V and 11 bases at J, leaving 9 bases unmatched. The germline gives CDR1 MNHNS, CDR2 SASEGT. The CDR3 runs to 13 residues. As DNA, the CDR3 is TGTGCCAGCAGGTGGGGACAGGGGTTGAAGCAGTACTTC. Its protein product is CASRWGQGLKQYF.

V gene TRBV3-1 combines with J gene TRBJ2-4; 12 bases map to TRBD2. The germline V gene has CDR1 LGHDT and CDR2 YNNKEL (reference sequence). V lost 4 bases, J lost 6 bases, and 7 bases stayed unmatched. This CDR3 has 16 amino acids. CDR3 sequence: CASSPDLAGGRNIQYF. CDR3 in DNA: TGTGCCAGCAGCCCGGATCTAGCGGGAGGGCGAAACATTCAGTACTTC.

The V and J genes are TRBV12-3 or TRBV12-4 and TRBJ1-6; D gene ambiguous. The V end was cut by 3 bases, the J end by 1 base, with 13 bases between. CDR3 length: 17 residues. The CDR3 loop reads CASSLLWGESYNSPLHF. CDR3 nucleotide sequence: TGTGCCAGCAGTTTGTTGTGGGGAGAATCCTATAATTCACCCCTCCACTTT.

This clonotype was counted a single time. This may be a read error: a much more frequent sequence differs by one nucleotide. The chain combines TRBV27 with TRBJ1-2; TRBD1 aligns across 7 bases. This CDR3 is built from 14 residues. Germline values: CDR1 MNHEY, CDR2 SMNVEV (reference sequence). In nucleotides, the CDR3 is TGTGCCAGCAGTTACGGGACAGCTAACTATGGCTGCACCTTC. Residues: CASSYGTANYGCTF.

There are a few counts of this clonotype. This chain links TRBV7-2 with TRBJ2-5; a weak D match, TRBD2 (6 bases). The CDR3 covers 15 residues. CDR1 and CDR2 from the germline V gene are SGHTA and FQGNSA. V gave up 0 bases and J gave up 2 bases, with 10 bases separating them. CDR3 in DNA: TGTGCCAGCAGCTTAGCCTGGCGGGGACAAGAGACCCAGTACTTC. It is translated as CASSLAWRGQETQYF.

The chain couples TRBV28 to TRBJ1-6; 7 positions match TRBD1. Germline CDR1 reads MDHEN; CDR2 reads SYDVKM. The V segment lost 6 bases and the J segment 7 bases; nucleotides outside the gene matches: 6. This CDR3 contains 14 residues. As DNA, the CDR3 is TGTGCCAGCAGCCCGGGGACAGTCAATTCACCCCTCCACTTT. Translating it yields CASSPGTVNSPLHF.

This chain links TRBV5-1 with TRBJ2-3, with TRBD2 matching over 10 bases. Germline-derived CDR1 and CDR2 are SGHRS and YFSETQ. There are 16 residues in the CDR3. The V gene end was trimmed by 0 bases and the J gene end by 4 bases; junction bases not matched to a gene: 5. Here the CDR3 DNA reads TGCGCCAGCAGCTTGGCTCAAGCGGGAGGGCCAGATACGCAGTATTTT. Translation gives CASSLAQAGGPDTQYF.

This clonotype has more than one count but fewer than ten. The chain combines TRBV4-2 with TRBJ1-5, with D possibly being TRBD1 (6 bases). V lost 2 bases to trimming and J lost 3 bases, with 11 bases between them. The length of the CDR3 is 15 residues. CDR1 is LGHNA, CDR2 YNFKEQ, per germline. DNA for the CDR3: TGTGCCAGCAGCCAAAACGACAGGTCCAATCAGCCCCAGCATTTT. It encodes CASSQNDRSNQPQHF.

This clonotype appeared a single time. The DNA of the CDR3 is TGTGCCAGCAGCCAAGGTTGGGAAGGAGAGACCCAGTACTTC. It is translated as CASSQGWEGETQYF. The chain carries TRBV3-1 and TRBJ2-4; D unresolved. The DNA end is a closer match to TRBJ2-5, so the J assignment may be wrong. The length of the CDR3 is 14 residues. Per germline, CDR1 LGHDT and CDR2 YNNKEL (reference sequence).

Points on this clonotype: At one of its ends the junction is not consistent with the germline gene, which may arise from a read error. The genes are TRBV20-1 and TRBJ2-3; 8 nucleotides align to TRBD1. Looked up from germline, CDR1 is DFQATT and CDR2 is SNEGSKA (reference sequence). The CDR3 is 15 amino acids. The CDR3 DNA follows: TGCAGTGCTAGAGATCTGACAGGGGACGCAGACACGCAGTATTTT. It yields the protein CSARDLTGDADTQYF.

The chain is built from TRBV28 and TRBJ1-1; D gene ambiguous. CDR1 and CDR2 from the germline V gene are MDHEN and SYDVKM. The CDR3 has 12 residues. V was cut by 6 bases and J by 10 bases, with 15 bases left in between. The CDR3 bases are TGTGCCAGCAGGGCCCCGGGGATACGAGCTTTCTTT. Its translation is CASRAPGIRAFF.

The chain joins TRBV7-2 to TRBJ1-2; the D gene is possibly TRBD1 (5 bases). The V end was cut by 1 base, the J end by 7 bases, with 16 bases between. The CDR3 spans 15 residues. Per the germline V gene, CDR1 is SGHTA and CDR2 is FQGNSA. CDR3 protein: CASSLVGTGRVGYTF. CDR3 DNA sequence: TGTGCCAGCAGCTTAGTAGGTACAGGACGTGTTGGCTACACCTTC.

The chain carries TRBV10-3 and TRBJ2-4; tentative D call: TRBD2 (7 bases). The CDR3 extends over 14 amino acids. Germline CDR1 is ENHRY and CDR2 is SYGVKD. Trimming removed 0 bases from V and 6 bases from J, with 9 bases in between. CDR3 sequence reads: CAISESGGGNIQYF. CDR3 DNA sequence: TGTGCCATCAGTGAGTCAGGGGGGGGAAACATTCAGTACTTC.

The chain employs TRBV28 and TRBJ2-3; tentative D call: TRBD1 (5 bases). The germline gives CDR1 MDHEN, CDR2 SYDVKM. The CDR3 spans 15 residues. V was pared by 6 bases and J by 9 bases, with 22 bases between. CDR3 coding DNA: TGTGCCAGCAGCTTGGGGCCGGCCCCCTTCGGGACGCAGTATTTT. This encodes CASSLGPAPFGTQYF.

The genes are TRBV10-3 and TRBJ1-2, with 8 bases that match TRBD1. In germline, CDR1 is ENHRY, CDR2 SYGVKD. V was clipped by 10 bases and J by 4 bases; unmatched bases: 8. This CDR3 spans 13 amino acids. As DNA, the CDR3 is TGTGCCACCAACCAGGGGGCAAGCTATGGCTACACCTTC. It translates to CATNQGASYGYTF.

This chain joins TRBV7-9 and TRBJ1-6; 8 bases map to TRBD1. Germline-derived CDR1 and CDR2 are SEHNR and FQNEAQ (reference sequence). V shed 7 bases and J 9 bases; nucleotides not matched to a gene: 14. The CDR3 has 16 amino acids. CDR3 sequence: CASNNRDGTGGSPLHF. The CDR3, as DNA: TGTGCCAGCAACAACAGGGACGGGACAGGTGGTTCACCCCTCCACTTT. Combining the CDR3 with reference TRBV7-9 and TRBJ1-6 gives the whole variable domain DTGVSQNPRHKITKRGQNVTFRCDPISEHNRLYWYRQTLGQGPEFLTYFQNEAQLEKSRLLSDRFSAERPKGSFSTLEIQRTEQGDSAMYLCASNNRDGTGGSPLHFGNGTRLTVT.

This clonotype has more than one count but fewer than ten. The J gene is TRBJ1-2, the V gene TRBV28; D call uncertain. Germline V gene sequence: CDR1 MDHEN, CDR2 SYDVKM. The CDR3 extends over 12 amino acids. The V and J ends lost 6 bases and 1 base respectively, with 6 bases between them. The CDR3 here is CASRKRNYGYTF. The CDR3 DNA reads TGTGCCAGCAGGAAGCGTAACTATGGCTACACCTTC.

The gene calls are TRBV6-5 and TRBJ2-3, with TRBD2 matching over 7 bases. The V gene's germline CDR1 is MNHEY and CDR2 SVGAGI. The CDR3 is made up of 14 amino acids. J gave up 0 bases and V 6 bases, and 3 bases lay outside the gene matches. CDR3 DNA sequence: TGTGCCAGCAGCGGGGGGATGAGCACAGATACGCAGTATTTT. The encoded protein is CASSGGMSTDTQYF.

This clonotype was counted between two and nine times. The gene calls are TRBV20-1 and TRBJ2-3; 9 bases align to TRBD2. The CDR3 runs 17 residues. The ends lost 5 bases at V and 2 bases at J; junction bases unmatched: 14. Germline lookup yields CDR1 DFQATT and CDR2 SNEGSKA (reference sequence). In DNA, the CDR3 is TGCAGTGCTGTGGGACTAGCACATAATGTGTACACAGATACGCAGTATTTT. Protein sequence: CSAVGLAHNVYTDTQYF.

The rearrangement uses TRBV4-2 and TRBJ2-1, with TRBD2 matching 16 bases. Germline V CDR1 and CDR2: LGHNA, YNFKEQ. The CDR3 consists of 19 residues. With 4 bases clipped from V and 3 bases from J, the junction kept 9 bases outside the gene matches. The CDR3 loop reads CASSPGLAGGRSLYNEQFF. DNA for the CDR3: TGTGCCAGCAGCCCGGGACTAGCGGGGGGGCGGAGCCTCTACAATGAGCAGTTCTTC.

Regarding this clonotype: Its ends do not fully match the called genes, so a read error is possible. The chain has TRBV9 and TRBJ2-5; no clear D gene. The length of the CDR3 is 13 residues. CDR1 and CDR2 (germline): SGDLS, YYNGEE. The CDR3 nucleotides read TGTGCCAGCAGCGTAGCGAACCAAGAGACCCGGTACTTC. It specifies CASSVANQETRYF.

This clonotype appeared a few times. The gene calls are TRBV12-3 or TRBV12-4 and TRBJ2-2; TRBD1 is a possible D gene (5 bases). The CDR3 is 15 amino acids. V lost 3 bases and J lost 4, with 12 bases in between. The CDR3 DNA reads as TGTGCCAGCAGTTTGTCGCAGGGTGGCACCGGGGAGCTGTTTTTT. Its protein is CASSLSQGGTGELFF.